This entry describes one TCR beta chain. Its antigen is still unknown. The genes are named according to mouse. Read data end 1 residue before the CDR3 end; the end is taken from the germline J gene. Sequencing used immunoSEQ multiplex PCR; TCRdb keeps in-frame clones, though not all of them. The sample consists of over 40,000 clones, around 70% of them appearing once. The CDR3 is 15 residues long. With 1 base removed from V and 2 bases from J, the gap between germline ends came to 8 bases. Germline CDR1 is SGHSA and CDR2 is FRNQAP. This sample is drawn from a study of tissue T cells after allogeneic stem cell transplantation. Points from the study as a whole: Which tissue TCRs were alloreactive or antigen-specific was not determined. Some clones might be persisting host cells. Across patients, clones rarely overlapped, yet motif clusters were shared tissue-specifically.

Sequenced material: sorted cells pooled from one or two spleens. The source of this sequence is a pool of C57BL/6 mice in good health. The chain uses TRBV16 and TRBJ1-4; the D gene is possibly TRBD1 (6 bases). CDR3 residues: CASSLAGQSNERLFF. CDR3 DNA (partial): TGTGCAAGCAGCTTAGCGGGACAATCCAACGAAAGATTATTT. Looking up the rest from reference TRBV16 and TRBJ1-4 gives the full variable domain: NAGVIQTPRHKVTGKGQEATLWCEPISGHSAVFWYRQTIVQGLEFLTYFRNQAPIDDSGMPKERFSAQMPNQSHSTLKIQSTQPQDSAVYLCASSLAGQSNERLFFGHGTKLSVL.